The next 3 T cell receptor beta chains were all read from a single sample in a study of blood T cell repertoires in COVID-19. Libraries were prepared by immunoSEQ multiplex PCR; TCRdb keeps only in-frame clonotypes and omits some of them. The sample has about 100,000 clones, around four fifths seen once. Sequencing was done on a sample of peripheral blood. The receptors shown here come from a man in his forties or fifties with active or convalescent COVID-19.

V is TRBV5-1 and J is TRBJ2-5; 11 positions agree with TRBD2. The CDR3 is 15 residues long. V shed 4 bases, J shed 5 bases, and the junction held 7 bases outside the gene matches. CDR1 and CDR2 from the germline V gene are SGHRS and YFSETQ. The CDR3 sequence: CASSKTSGKGETQYF. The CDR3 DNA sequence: TGCGCCAGCAGCAAGACTAGCGGGAAGGGGGAGACCCAGTACTTC.

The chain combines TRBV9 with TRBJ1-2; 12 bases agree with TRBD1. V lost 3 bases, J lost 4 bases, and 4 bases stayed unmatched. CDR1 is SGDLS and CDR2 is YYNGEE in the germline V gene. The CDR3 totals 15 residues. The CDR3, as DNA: TGTGCCAGCAGCGACGGGACAGGGGGCCTCTATGGCTACACCTTC. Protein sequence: CASSDGTGGLYGYTF.

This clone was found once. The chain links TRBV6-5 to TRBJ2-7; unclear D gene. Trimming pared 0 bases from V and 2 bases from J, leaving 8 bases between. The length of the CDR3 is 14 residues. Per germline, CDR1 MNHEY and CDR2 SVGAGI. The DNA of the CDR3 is TGTGCCAGCAGTTACTCGGGCCGCCCCTACGAGCAGTACTTC. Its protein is CASSYSGRPYEQYF.